The clone carrying this T cell receptor beta chain was recorded once. Its antigen is currently unknown. It was into CD45RA+ naive and CD45RA-negative memory subsets that the CD4+ cells were split. From germline, CDR1 is LNHDA and CDR2 SQIVND (reference sequence). Trimming removed 2 bases from V and 6 bases from J, with 8 bases in between. The CDR3 length is 12 residues. The assay ran at deep level. Measured with immunoSEQ multiplex PCR; TCRdb has only the in-frame clones, and not every one. The data contain over a million clones, 95% to 99% of them singletons. These data come from a study of shared clonotypes between healthy human individuals. Study-wide results and limits: Generally, naive subsets came out with larger estimated richness than memory subsets.

The receptor was derived from a man aged 30 to 45 in good health. The chain carries TRBV19 and TRBJ2-7, with D perhaps given as TRBD1 or TRBD2 (5 bases each). The sequenced sample consisted of naive CD4+ T cells sorted from blood. Regarding subset: CD45RA+ positively selected. The CDR3 is CASSIRGREQYF. The CDR3 nucleotides are TGTGCCAGTAGTATAAGGGGACGCGAGCAGTACTTC.